Given below is one TCR beta chain in context. The antigen remains unidentified. PCR was performed using 60 Vbeta and 13 Jbeta primers. The data were produced by immunoSEQ multiplex PCR, yet TCRdb's version contains in-frame clones alone and is incomplete. The sample lists some 150,000 clones; 80% to 85% were seen once. V gave up 4 bases and J gave up 4 bases; unmatched junction bases: 5. This CDR3 is built from 14 residues. Germline CDR1 reads MRHNA; CDR2 reads SNTAGT. This entry belongs to a study of cytomegalovirus exposure and HLA in healthy donors. Points from the study as a whole: The study carried out a later analysis of TCR beta sequences. It associated some 17,000 of them with specific HLA alleles at a false discovery rate of 0.05.

This rearrangement joins TRBV6-4 to TRBJ2-7, with 9 bases fitting TRBD2. The sequence was collected from a male donor in good health and CMV-seronegative. Sequenced: PBMCs. The CDR3 here is CASSAVAGAYEQYF. CDR3 bases: TGTGCCAGCAGTGCAGTAGCGGGGGCGTACGAGCAGTACTTC.